One sample yielded the 27 T cell receptor beta chains listed below, sequenced in a study of T cells of healthy individuals. TCRdb passed the 5' RACE reads through MiXCR, listing each CDR3 protein once. The table includes tens of thousands of distinct CDR3 sequences, under 20% detected once. These receptors were taken from a human donor in good health.

The table lists this clonotype with many counts. The chain has TRBV20-1 and TRBJ2-3; D is possibly TRBD1 or TRBD2 (5 bases each). The germline V gene encodes CDR1 DFQATT and CDR2 SNEGSKA (reference sequence). V lost 0 bases to trimming and J lost 2 bases, with 12 bases between them. The length of the CDR3 is 15 residues. This CDR3 is CSARDPGTHTDTQYF. For the CDR3, the DNA is TGCAGTGCTAGAGATCCCGGGACCCACACAGATACGCAGTATTTT.

The J gene is TRBJ2-1, the V gene TRBV11-2, with 9 nucleotides matching TRBD2. The V gene's germline CDR1 is SGHAT and CDR2 FQNNGV. The CDR3 sequence is 15 residues long. The V segment lost 5 bases and the J segment 10 bases; nucleotides outside the gene matches: 12. The CDR3 here is CASSEAGGGSYEQFF. The CDR3 bases are TGTGCCAGCAGCGAAGCGGGGGGCGGCTCCTACGAGCAGTTCTTC.

This clonotype has more than one count but fewer than ten. CDR3: CASSPGPREQFF. The CDR3 bases are TGTGCCAGCAGCCCCGGCCCCAGAGAGCAGTTCTTC. The chain couples TRBV6-2 or TRBV6-3 to TRBJ2-1; D is ambiguous. Trimming took 6 bases from V and 10 from J, leaving 13 bases between them. This CDR3 comprises 12 residues. The germline CDR1 and CDR2 sequences are MNHEY and SVGEGT.

In this sample, this clonotype turned up many times. This chain links TRBV5-6 with TRBJ1-5; no definite D call. The germline gives CDR1 SGHDT, CDR2 YYEEEE. The germline V and J ends were trimmed by 4 bases and 2 bases, with 7 bases remaining between them. The CDR3 consists of 13 residues. The CDR3 DNA sequence: TGTGCCAGCAGCGCGGAAGGCAATCAGCCCCAGCATTTT. Translated: CASSAEGNQPQHF.

This clonotype has more than one count but fewer than ten. The CDR3 here is CAISEGSTGELFF. The CDR3 DNA is TGTGCCATCAGTGAAGGCAGCACCGGGGAGCTGTTTTTT. This chain joins TRBV10-3 and TRBJ2-2, with D unresolved. Trimming removed 3 bases from V and 4 bases from J, with 6 bases in between. The CDR3 is made up of 13 amino acids. Germline CDR1 reads ENHRY; CDR2 reads SYGVKD.

This clonotype was seen a few times. The chain recombines TRBV6-6 with TRBJ2-1; D is uncertain. Deletions cut 2 bases from V and 4 bases from J, with 3 bases between. The length of the CDR3 is 12 residues. Germline lookup yields CDR1 MNHNY and CDR2 SVGAGI (reference sequence). The CDR3 sequence is CASSYQYNEQFF. The CDR3 nucleotides are TGTGCCAGCAGTTACCAGTACAATGAGCAGTTCTTC.

This clonotype showed up many times. The V gene is TRBV27, the J gene TRBJ1-2; 10 bases are shared with TRBD1. Looked up from germline, CDR1 is MNHEY and CDR2 is SMNVEV (reference sequence). The CDR3 spans 15 residues. V lost 6 bases, J lost 6 bases, and 10 bases stayed unmatched. The CDR3 nucleotides read TGTGCCAGCAGCCTAGGGACAGGGGTAGGAGATGGCTACACCTTC. Protein product: CASSLGTGVGDGYTF.

This clonotype was counted ten times or more. The DNA for the CDR3 is TGCAGCGCGCGAGGTGGGGGCTACAATGAGCAGTTCTTC. It codes for CSARGGGYNEQFF. This chain joins TRBV29-1 and TRBJ2-1; D could derive from TRBD1 or TRBD2 (5 bases each). Germline CDR1 and CDR2: SQVTM and ANQGSEA. The ends were cut back, 7 bases at V and 3 bases at J, with 13 bases in the middle. The length of the CDR3 is 13 residues.

DNA of the CDR3: TGCAGTGCTAGAAACTTGGGGTTATTCGGGGGACGTGAATACGAGCAGTACTTC. Protein product: CSARNLGLFGGREYEQYF. The V call is TRBV20-1, the J call TRBJ2-7, with a possible D match to TRBD2 (6 bases). Germline V gene data show CDR1 as DFQATT and CDR2 as SNEGSKA (reference sequence). Between the trimmed V and J ends, which lost 2 bases and 4 bases, there was a span of 27 bases. The CDR3 length is 18 residues.

This clonotype showed up just a few times. This chain connects TRBV20-1 to TRBJ2-7; possible D gene TRBD1, 5 bases. Germline lookup yields CDR1 DFQATT and CDR2 SNEGSKA (reference sequence). Trimming took 6 bases from V and 0 from J, leaving 18 bases between them. This CDR3 has 15 amino acids. The CDR3 DNA reads TGCAGTGCCGCCCAAGAGAGCAGGGACTCCTACGAGCAGTACTTC. Protein sequence: CSAAQESRDSYEQYF.

This clonotype appeared many times. The chain is built from TRBV4-3 and TRBJ1-2; 9 bases map to TRBD1. Germline trimming cut 0 bases from V and 6 bases from J; bases unmatched to any gene: 8. The CDR3 covers 16 residues. Germline CDR1 is LGHNA and CDR2 is YSLEER. CDR3 DNA sequence: TGCGCCAGCAGCCAAGATTCAGGACAGGGGTTACATGGCTACACCTTC. Encoded protein: CASSQDSGQGLHGYTF.

This clonotype was picked up a small number of times. This chain uses TRBV12-3 or TRBV12-4 with TRBJ1-2; D remains ambiguous. Trimming removed 2 bases from V and 5 bases from J, with 6 bases in between. The CDR3 consists of 12 residues. The CDR3 loop is CASSLHAYGYTF. CDR3 bases: TGTGCCAGCAGTTTACACGCTTATGGCTACACCTTC.

This clonotype came up many times. The V and J genes are TRBV3-2 and TRBJ1-5; the table assigns TRBD1, which was not confirmed against the DNA. TRBV3-2 counts as a pseudogene. The CDR3 has 15 amino acids. CDR3 nucleotides: TGTGCCAGCAGCCAAGTAGGGGGTAGCAATCAGCCCCAGCATTTT. Amino acids: CASSQVGGSNQPQHF.

Of note for this clonotype: A much larger clone differs by one base, so this may be a read error. The rearrangement uses TRBV27 and TRBJ2-7; D might be TRBD1 or TRBD2, each matching 5 bases. The germline CDR1 and CDR2 sequences are MNHEY and SMNVEV (reference sequence). This CDR3 has 14 amino acids. Trimming stripped 6 bases from V and 1 base from J, with 13 bases between. CDR3 coding DNA: TGTGCCAGCAGCTCACCATGGGGGTCCTACGAGCAGTACTTC. Protein: CASSSPWGSYEQYF.

This clonotype was observed a few times. This sequence joins TRBV30 and TRBJ1-6; 9 bases line up with TRBD1. V gave up 3 bases and J gave up 6 bases; unmatched junction bases: 0. Germline lookup yields CDR1 GTSNPN and CDR2 SVGIG (reference sequence). The CDR3 sequence is 13 residues long. Here the CDR3 DNA reads TGTGCCTGGAGGACAGGGGGTAATTCACCCCTCCACTTT. Translated: CAWRTGGNSPLHF.

The genes are TRBV6-2 or TRBV6-3 and TRBJ1-5; D may be TRBD1 (5 bases). Trimming pared 9 bases from V and 4 bases from J, leaving 16 bases between. The germline gives CDR1 MNHEY, CDR2 SVGEGT. The CDR3 has 14 amino acids. The CDR3, as DNA: TGTGCCAGTACCCAGGGTTGGCGGAATCAGCCCCAGCATTTT. Translation: CASTQGWRNQPQHF.

At least ten counts were recorded for this clonotype. The chain carries TRBV4-2 and TRBJ1-6; D is unresolved. The CDR3 consists of 17 residues. CDR1 and CDR2 (germline): LGHNA, YNFKEQ. The V end lost 0 bases, the J end lost 0 bases, and 9 bases lay between the germline ends. The CDR3 bases are TGTGCCAGCAGCCAAGATCTGGTAACCTCCTATAATTCACCCCTCCACTTT. Its translation is CASSQDLVTSYNSPLHF.

The V gene is TRBV2, the J gene TRBJ2-1, with a tentative D call TRBD2 (5 bases). Looked up from germline, CDR1 is SNHLY and CDR2 is FYNNEI. This CDR3 is built from 13 residues. V lost 7 bases to trimming and J lost 0 bases, with 7 bases between them. CDR3 amino acids: CASTTSSYNEQFF. Here the CDR3 DNA reads TGTGCCAGCACAACTAGCTCCTACAATGAGCAGTTCTTC. The full variable domain, rest sourced from reference TRBV2 and TRBJ2-1, is EPEVTQTPSHQVTQMGQEVILRCVPISNHLYFYWYRQILGQKVEFLVSFYNNEISEKSEIFDDQFSVERPDGSNFTLKIRSTKLEDSAMYFCASTTSSYNEQFFGPGTRLTVL.

This clonotype was seen repeatedly, ten times or more. V usage is TRBV10-3 and J usage is TRBJ2-7, with 15 positions matching TRBD2. Germline V gene lookup returns CDR1 ENHRY and CDR2 SYGVKD. The CDR3 has 18 amino acids. V was clipped by 0 bases and J by 4 bases; unmatched bases: 7. The CDR3 protein is CAISESRTSGRARYEQYF. The CDR3 nucleotides are TGTGCCATCAGTGAGTCAAGGACTAGCGGGAGGGCCAGGTACGAGCAGTACTTC.

The table lists this clonotype with many counts. The chain uses TRBV28 and TRBJ2-4, with unresolved D. This CDR3 region has 13 residues. V lost 2 bases, J lost 5 bases, and 7 bases lay in between. Germline assignment: CDR1 MDHEN and CDR2 SYDVKM. In DNA form, the CDR3 reads TGTGCCAGCAGTTTAGGATGGGAAAACATTCAGTACTTC. Its translation is CASSLGWENIQYF.

The chain carries TRBV4-3 and TRBJ2-7; D might be TRBD1 (5 bases). This CDR3 has 17 residues. Germline CDR1 LGHNA, CDR2 YSLEER. The germline V and J ends were trimmed by 4 bases and 0 bases, with 19 bases remaining between them. The DNA of the CDR3 is TGCGCCAGCAGCCCCACCCGACAGTCCGAAGTCTCCTACGAGCAGTACTTC. Amino acid sequence: CASSPTRQSEVSYEQYF.

Many counts were recorded for this clonotype. V gene TRBV9 combines with J gene TRBJ2-1, with TRBD2 matching over 10 bases. Germline values: CDR1 SGDLS, CDR2 YYNGEE. Trimming at V came to 1 base and at J to 0 bases, leaving 4 bases not matched to a gene. The CDR3 length is 17 residues. This chain's CDR3 is CASSVSSGSNSYNEQFF. In DNA form, the CDR3 reads TGTGCCAGCAGCGTATCTAGCGGGAGTAACTCCTACAATGAGCAGTTCTTC.

This clonotype was detected a few times. The chain joins TRBV12-3 or TRBV12-4 to TRBJ2-7, with D possibly matching TRBD1 (5 bases). V was shortened by 2 bases and J by 5 bases, with 10 bases between the two germline ends. The CDR3 sequence is 13 residues long. The CDR3 here is CASSLIGAHEQYF. The CDR3 DNA reads TGTGCCAGCAGTTTAATAGGGGCCCACGAGCAGTACTTC.

V usage is TRBV20-1 and J usage is TRBJ2-3; D gene ambiguous. V was clipped by 1 base and J by 0 bases, with 8 bases between them. From germline, CDR1 is DFQATT and CDR2 SNEGSKA (reference sequence). The CDR3 is made up of 14 amino acids. The CDR3: CSARVAPSTDTQYF. The CDR3 DNA follows: TGCAGTGCTAGAGTCGCACCAAGCACAGATACGCAGTATTTT.

This clonotype came up many times. The rearrangement uses TRBV10-3 and TRBJ2-7; a weak D match, TRBD1 (5 bases). V was cut by 2 bases and J by 2 bases, with 7 bases left in between. Germline CDR1 is ENHRY and CDR2 is SYGVKD. This CDR3 is 13 amino acids long. The CDR3 DNA sequence: TGTGCCATCAGTGAGGACAGCGCCTACGAGCAGTACTTC. This sequence encodes CAISEDSAYEQYF.

This clonotype was recorded a few times. V gene TRBV5-6 combines with J gene TRBJ1-2, with 7 bases identical to TRBD1. The CDR3 consists of 13 residues. Germline values: CDR1 SGHDT, CDR2 YYEEEE. Losses at the gene ends were 0 bases for V and 8 bases for J; bases not matched to a gene: 4. CDR3: CASSLEGARGYTF. CDR3 DNA sequence: TGTGCCAGCAGCTTGGAGGGGGCGCGGGGCTACACCTTC.

This clonotype was seen a single time. The chain uses TRBV20-1 and TRBJ2-1, with TRBD2 as a possible D gene (6 bases). V dropped 4 bases and J dropped 0 bases, with 10 bases sitting between them. The CDR3 sequence is 14 residues long. Germline assignment: CDR1 DFQATT and CDR2 SNEGSKA (reference sequence). The CDR3 loop is CSAIADSSYNEQFF. As DNA, the CDR3 is TGCAGTGCTATAGCGGATAGCTCCTACAATGAGCAGTTCTTC.